These 9 T cell receptor beta chains originate from one sample sequenced in a study of cytomegalovirus exposure and HLA in healthy donors. 13 Jbeta primers and 60 Vbeta primers were used for the PCR. Libraries were prepared by immunoSEQ multiplex PCR; TCRdb keeps only in-frame clonotypes and omits some of them. The data show 100,000 to 150,000 clones, approximately 75% seen once. Sequenced material: PBMCs. Source of these receptors: a man in his fifties or sixties in good health and CMV-seropositive.

The chain carries TRBV5-1 and TRBJ2-1; no definite D call. The CDR3 sequence is 17 residues long. Trimming took 2 bases from V and 1 from J, leaving 16 bases between them. Germline V gene lookup returns CDR1 SGHRS and CDR2 YFSETQ. The CDR3 DNA reads as TGCGCCAGCAGCTTAACTTCCCAGGTCATTTCCTACAATGAGCAGTTCTTC. Translation: CASSLTSQVISYNEQFF. Supplemented by reference TRBV5-1 and TRBJ2-1, the full variable domain reads KAGVTQTPRYLIKTRGQQVTLSCSPISGHRSVSWYQQTPGQGLQFLFEYFSETQRNKGNFPGRFSGRQFSNSRSEMNVSTLELGDSALYLCASSLTSQVISYNEQFFGPGTRLTVL.

This clone was observed a single time. This chain uses TRBV9 with TRBJ1-2, with a tentative D call TRBD1 (5 bases). The V end was cut by 3 bases, the J end by 2 bases, with 14 bases between. The CDR3 runs 15 residues. Looked up from germline, CDR1 is SGDLS and CDR2 is YYNGEE. The CDR3 spells CASSALWGANYGYTF. DNA for the CDR3: TGTGCCAGCAGCGCGCTCTGGGGCGCGAACTATGGCTACACCTTC.

V and J are TRBV19 and TRBJ2-1, with 7 bases fitting TRBD2. V lost 4 bases, J lost 0 bases, and 3 bases stayed unmatched. The CDR3 spans 15 residues. Per the germline V gene, CDR1 is LNHDA and CDR2 is SQIVND (reference sequence). The CDR3 DNA is TGTGCCAGTAGTAGCGGGAGTGCCTCCTACAATGAGCAGTTCTTC. The encoded protein is CASSSGSASYNEQFF.

Of note for this clone: The same CDR3 arises from other DNA sequences in this sample as well. The V gene is TRBV18, the J gene TRBJ1-2, with TRBD1 matching 7 bases. The V segment lost 4 bases and the J segment 6 bases; nucleotides outside the gene matches: 2. Per the germline V gene, CDR1 is KGHSH and CDR2 is LQKENI. This CDR3 has 12 residues. The CDR3 DNA reads as TGTGCCAGCTCACTAACAGGGGATGGCTACACCTTC. Translation gives CASSLTGDGYTF.

The V gene is TRBV2, the J gene TRBJ2-3, with D tentatively TRBD2 (6 bases). Trimming cost V 5 bases and J 2 bases, with 8 bases left between them. Per germline, CDR1 SNHLY and CDR2 FYNNEI. This CDR3 comprises 13 residues. This chain's CDR3 is CASSRDFTDTQYF. CDR3 sequence (DNA): TGTGCCAGCAGTCGGGACTTCACAGATACGCAGTATTTT.

The chain recombines TRBV5-1 with TRBJ1-4; no firm D call. Germline lookup yields CDR1 SGHRS and CDR2 YFSETQ. The length of the CDR3 is 15 residues. V was shortened by 1 base and J by 4 bases, with 11 bases between the two germline ends. The CDR3 DNA reads TGCGCCAGCAGCTTGAGGACTGGAGGTAATGAAAAACTGTTTTTT. Its protein product is CASSLRTGGNEKLFF. Full variable domain (rest looked up from reference TRBV5-1 and TRBJ1-4): KAGVTQTPRYLIKTRGQQVTLSCSPISGHRSVSWYQQTPGQGLQFLFEYFSETQRNKGNFPGRFSGRQFSNSRSEMNVSTLELGDSALYLCASSLRTGGNEKLFFGSGTQLSVL.

The genes are TRBV27 and TRBJ2-6; no firm D call. The CDR3 consists of 14 residues. Germline CDR1 reads MNHEY; CDR2 reads SMNVEV (reference sequence). The germline V and J ends were trimmed by 3 bases and 2 bases, with 5 bases remaining between them. DNA of the CDR3: TGTGCCAGCAGTTTCTCGGCTGGGGCCAACGTCCTGACTTTC. This codes for CASSFSAGANVLTF.

This chain joins TRBV30 and TRBJ2-5; 8 bases align to TRBD2. V was clipped by 2 bases and J by 7 bases; unmatched bases: 9. Germline V CDR1 and CDR2: GTSNPN, SVGIG (reference sequence). The length of the CDR3 is 14 residues. DNA for the CDR3: TGTGCCTGGAGTTTAACGGGAGGGGGGGGGACCCAGTACTTC. Translated, it gives CAWSLTGGGGTQYF.

The gene calls are TRBV30 and TRBJ2-5, with 8 bases lining up with TRBD2. The length of the CDR3 is 14 residues. From germline, CDR1 is GTSNPN and CDR2 SVGIG (reference sequence). With 3 bases clipped from V and 5 bases from J, the junction kept 8 bases outside the gene matches. CDR3 protein: CAWSDGRGGETQYF. The DNA of the CDR3 is TGTGCCTGGAGCGACGGGAGGGGGGGGGAGACCCAGTACTTC.